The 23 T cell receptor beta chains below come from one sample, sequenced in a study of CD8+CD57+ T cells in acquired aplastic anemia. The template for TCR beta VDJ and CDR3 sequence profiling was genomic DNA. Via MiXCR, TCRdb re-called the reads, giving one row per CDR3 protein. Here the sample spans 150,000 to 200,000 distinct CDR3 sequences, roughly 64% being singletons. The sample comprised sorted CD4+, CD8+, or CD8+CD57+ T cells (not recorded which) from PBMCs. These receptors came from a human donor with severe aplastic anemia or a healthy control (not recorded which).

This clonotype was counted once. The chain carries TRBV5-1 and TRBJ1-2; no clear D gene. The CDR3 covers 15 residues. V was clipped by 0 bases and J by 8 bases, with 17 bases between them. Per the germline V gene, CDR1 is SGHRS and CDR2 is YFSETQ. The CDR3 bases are TGCGCCAGCAGCTTGGGGACGGCGGCCCTCTGGGGCTACACCTTC. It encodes CASSLGTAALWGYTF.

The CDR3 loop is CASNTGTGSYEQYF. CDR3 DNA sequence: TGTGCCAGCAACACCGGGACAGGGTCCTACGAGCAGTACTTC. The chain couples TRBV2 to TRBJ2-7; 9 positions match TRBD1. Trimming removed 7 bases from V and 1 base from J; junction bases left unmatched: 5. The germline V gene encodes CDR1 SNHLY and CDR2 FYNNEI. The CDR3 has 14 amino acids.

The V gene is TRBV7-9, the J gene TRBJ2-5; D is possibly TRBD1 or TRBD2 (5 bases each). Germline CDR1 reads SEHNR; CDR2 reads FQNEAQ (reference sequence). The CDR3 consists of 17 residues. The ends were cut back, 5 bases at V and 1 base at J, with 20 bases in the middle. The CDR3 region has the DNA TGTGCCAGCAGCCGTCCCCGTGGCAGGGCGGGCCAAGAGACCCAGTACTTC. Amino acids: CASSRPRGRAGQETQYF.

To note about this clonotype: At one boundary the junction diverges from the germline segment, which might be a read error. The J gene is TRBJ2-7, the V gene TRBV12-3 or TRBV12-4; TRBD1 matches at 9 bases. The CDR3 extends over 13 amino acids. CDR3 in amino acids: CASSLGGGQGMLF. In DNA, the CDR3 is TGTGCCAGCAGTTTAGGGGGGGGACAGGGCATGCTCTTC.

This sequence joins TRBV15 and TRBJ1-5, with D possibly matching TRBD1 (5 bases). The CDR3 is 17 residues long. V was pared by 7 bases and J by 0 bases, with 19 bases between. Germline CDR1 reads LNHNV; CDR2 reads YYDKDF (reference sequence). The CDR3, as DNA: TGTGCCACCACCCAGGCAAGCGGACATTATAGCAATCAGCCCCAGCATTTT. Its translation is CATTQASGHYSNQPQHF.

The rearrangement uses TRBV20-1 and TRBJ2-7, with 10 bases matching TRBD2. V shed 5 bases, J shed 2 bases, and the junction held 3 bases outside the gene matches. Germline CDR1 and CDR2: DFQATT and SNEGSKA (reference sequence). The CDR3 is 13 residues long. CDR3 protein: CSARTSGAYEQYF. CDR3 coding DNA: TGCAGTGCTCGGACTAGCGGAGCCTACGAGCAGTACTTC.

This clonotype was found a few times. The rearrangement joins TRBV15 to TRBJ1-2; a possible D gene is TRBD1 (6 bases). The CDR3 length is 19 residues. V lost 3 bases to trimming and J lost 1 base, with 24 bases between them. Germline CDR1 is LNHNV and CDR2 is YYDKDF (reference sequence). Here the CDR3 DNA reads TGTGCCACCAGCAGCTCATTCACAGGGACCCAGGTTGATAACTATGGCTACACCTTC. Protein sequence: CATSSSFTGTQVDNYGYTF.

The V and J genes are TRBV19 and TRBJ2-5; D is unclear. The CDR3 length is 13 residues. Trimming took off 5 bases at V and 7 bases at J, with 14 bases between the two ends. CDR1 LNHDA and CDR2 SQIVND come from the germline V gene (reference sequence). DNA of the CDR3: TGTGCCAGTAGTTCGGCTACGTGGGCGACCCAGTACTTC. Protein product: CASSSATWATQYF.

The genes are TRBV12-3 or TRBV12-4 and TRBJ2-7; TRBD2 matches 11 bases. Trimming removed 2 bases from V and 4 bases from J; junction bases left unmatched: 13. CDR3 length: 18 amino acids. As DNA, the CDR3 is TGTGCCAGCAGTTTAACAGGGGCTAGCGGGAGGAGCTTATACGAGCAGTACTTC. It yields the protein CASSLTGASGRSLYEQYF.

The CDR3 sequence: CAGNQGGSTDTQYF. CDR3 in DNA: TGTGCCGGCAACCAAGGAGGTAGCACAGATACGCAGTATTTT. This sequence joins TRBV12-3 or TRBV12-4 and TRBJ2-3; the D gene is possibly TRBD2 (5 bases). This CDR3 comprises 14 residues. Trimming cost V 11 bases and J 0 bases, with 15 bases left between them.

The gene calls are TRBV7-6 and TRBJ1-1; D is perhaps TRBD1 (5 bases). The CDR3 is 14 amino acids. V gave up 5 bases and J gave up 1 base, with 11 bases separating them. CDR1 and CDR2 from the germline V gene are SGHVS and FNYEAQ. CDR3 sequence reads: CASSRGASNTEAFF. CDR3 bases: TGTGCCAGCAGCCGAGGGGCCTCGAACACTGAAGCTTTCTTT.

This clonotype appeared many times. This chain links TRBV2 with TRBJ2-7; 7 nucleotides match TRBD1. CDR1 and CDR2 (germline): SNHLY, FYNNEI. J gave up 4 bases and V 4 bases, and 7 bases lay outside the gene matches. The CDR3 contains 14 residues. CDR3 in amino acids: CASSGGDSDYEQYF. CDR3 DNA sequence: TGTGCCAGCAGTGGAGGGGACAGCGATTACGAGCAGTACTTC.

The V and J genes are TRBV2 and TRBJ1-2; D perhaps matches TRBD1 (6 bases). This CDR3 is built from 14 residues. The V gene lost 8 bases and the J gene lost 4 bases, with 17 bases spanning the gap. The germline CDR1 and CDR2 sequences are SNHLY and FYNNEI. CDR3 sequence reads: CASSMGDTAYGYTF. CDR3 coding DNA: TGTGCCAGCTCAATGGGGGACACAGCCTATGGCTACACCTTC.

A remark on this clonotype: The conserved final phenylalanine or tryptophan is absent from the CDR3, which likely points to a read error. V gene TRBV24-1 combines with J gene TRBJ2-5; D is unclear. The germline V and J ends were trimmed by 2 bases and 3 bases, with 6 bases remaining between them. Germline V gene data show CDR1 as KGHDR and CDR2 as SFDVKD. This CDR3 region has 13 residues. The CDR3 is CATSDSREETQYV. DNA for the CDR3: TGTGCCACCAGTGATTCCCGTGAAGAGACCCAGTACGTC.

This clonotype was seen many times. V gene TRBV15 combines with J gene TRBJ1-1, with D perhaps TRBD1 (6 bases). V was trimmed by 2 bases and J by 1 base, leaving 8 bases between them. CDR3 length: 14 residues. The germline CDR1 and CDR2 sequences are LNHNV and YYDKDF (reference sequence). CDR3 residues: CATSRLQGNTEAFF. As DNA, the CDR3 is TGTGCCACCAGCAGACTACAGGGGAACACTGAAGCTTTCTTT.

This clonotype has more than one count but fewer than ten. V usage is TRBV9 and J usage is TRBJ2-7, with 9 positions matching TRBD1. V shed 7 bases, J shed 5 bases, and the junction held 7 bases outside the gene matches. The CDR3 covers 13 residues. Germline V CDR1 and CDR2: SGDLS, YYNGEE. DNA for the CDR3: TGTGCCAGCGCGAGGGACAGGGACCACGAGCAGTACTTC. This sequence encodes CASARDRDHEQYF.

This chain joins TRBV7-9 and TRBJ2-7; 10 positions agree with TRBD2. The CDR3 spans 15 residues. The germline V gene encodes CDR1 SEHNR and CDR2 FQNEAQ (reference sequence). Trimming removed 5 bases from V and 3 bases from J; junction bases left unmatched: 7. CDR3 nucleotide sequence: TGTGCCAGCAGCCCCGCGGCTAGCGGGAGCTACGAGCAGTACTTC. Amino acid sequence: CASSPAASGSYEQYF. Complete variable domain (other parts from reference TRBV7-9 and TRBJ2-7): DTGVSQNPRHKITKRGQNVTFRCDPISEHNRLYWYRQTLGQGPEFLTYFQNEAQLEKSRLLSDRFSAERPKGSFSTLEIQRTEQGDSAMYLCASSPAASGSYEQYFGPGTRLTVT.

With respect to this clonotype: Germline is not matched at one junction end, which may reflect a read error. CDR3 loop: CASSRPGVADTQYF. DNA of the CDR3: TGCGCCAGCAGCCGCCCGGGGGTCGCAGATACGCAGTATTTT. The chain links TRBV7-9 to TRBJ2-3, with a weak D call TRBD2 (6 bases). This CDR3 contains 14 residues. Germline CDR1 and CDR2: SEHNR and FQNEAQ (reference sequence).

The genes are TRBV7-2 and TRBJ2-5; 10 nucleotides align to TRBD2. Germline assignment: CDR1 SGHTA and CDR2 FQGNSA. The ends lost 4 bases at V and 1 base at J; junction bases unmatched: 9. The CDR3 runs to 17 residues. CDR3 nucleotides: TGTGCCAGCAGCTCCGGCTTAGCGGGAGGTCGCCAAGAGACCCAGTACTTC. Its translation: CASSSGLAGGRQETQYF.

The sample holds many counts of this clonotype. The CDR3 here is CASSFAGVTYEQYF. The CDR3 DNA reads as TGTGCCAGCAGTTTCGCCGGGGTAACCTACGAGCAGTACTTC. J is TRBJ2-7 and V is TRBV12-3 or TRBV12-4; TRBD2 is a possible D gene (5 bases). This CDR3 has 14 amino acids. Between the trimmed V and J ends, which lost 3 bases and 2 bases, there was a span of 11 bases.

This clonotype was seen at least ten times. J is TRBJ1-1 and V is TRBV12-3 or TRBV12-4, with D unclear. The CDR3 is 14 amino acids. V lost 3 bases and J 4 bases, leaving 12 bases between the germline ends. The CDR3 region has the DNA TGTGCCAGCAGTTTTGTCAGCTTCATCACTGAAGCTTTCTTT. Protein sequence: CASSFVSFITEAFF.

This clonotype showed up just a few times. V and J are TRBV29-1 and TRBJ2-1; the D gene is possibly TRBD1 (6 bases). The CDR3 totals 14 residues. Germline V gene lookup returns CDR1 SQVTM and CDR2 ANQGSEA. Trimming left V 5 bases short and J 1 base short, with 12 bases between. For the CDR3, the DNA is TGCAGCGTTCGAAACAGGGTATCCTACAATGAGCAGTTCTTC. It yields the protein CSVRNRVSYNEQFF.

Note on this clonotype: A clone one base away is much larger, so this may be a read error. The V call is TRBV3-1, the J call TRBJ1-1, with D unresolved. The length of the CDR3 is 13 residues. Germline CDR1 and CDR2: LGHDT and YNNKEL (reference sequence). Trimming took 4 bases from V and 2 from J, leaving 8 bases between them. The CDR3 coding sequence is TGTGCCAGCAGCCCCCTGAGCAACACTGAAGCTTTCTTT. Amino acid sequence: CASSPLSNTEAFF. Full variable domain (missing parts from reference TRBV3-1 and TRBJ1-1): DTAVSQTPKYLVTQMGNDKSIKCEQNLGHDTMYWYKQDSKKFLKIMFSYNNKELIINETVPNRFSPKSPDKAHLNLHINSLELGDSAVYFCASSPLSNTEAFFGQGTRLTVV.